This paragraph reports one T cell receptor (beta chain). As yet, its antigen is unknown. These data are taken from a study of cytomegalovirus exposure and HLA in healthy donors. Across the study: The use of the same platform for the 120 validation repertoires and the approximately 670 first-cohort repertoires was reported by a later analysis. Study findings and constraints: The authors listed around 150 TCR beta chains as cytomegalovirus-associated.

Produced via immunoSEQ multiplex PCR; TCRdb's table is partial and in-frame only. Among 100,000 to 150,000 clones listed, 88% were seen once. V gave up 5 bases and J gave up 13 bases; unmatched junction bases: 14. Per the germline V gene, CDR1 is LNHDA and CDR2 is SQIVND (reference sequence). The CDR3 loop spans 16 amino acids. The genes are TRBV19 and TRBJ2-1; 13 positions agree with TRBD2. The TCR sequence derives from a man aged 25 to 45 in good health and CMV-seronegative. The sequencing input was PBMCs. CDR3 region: CASSVTGTSGAGTQFF. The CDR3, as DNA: TGTGCCAGTAGTGTCACCGGGACTAGCGGGGCGGGTACTCAGTTCTTC.